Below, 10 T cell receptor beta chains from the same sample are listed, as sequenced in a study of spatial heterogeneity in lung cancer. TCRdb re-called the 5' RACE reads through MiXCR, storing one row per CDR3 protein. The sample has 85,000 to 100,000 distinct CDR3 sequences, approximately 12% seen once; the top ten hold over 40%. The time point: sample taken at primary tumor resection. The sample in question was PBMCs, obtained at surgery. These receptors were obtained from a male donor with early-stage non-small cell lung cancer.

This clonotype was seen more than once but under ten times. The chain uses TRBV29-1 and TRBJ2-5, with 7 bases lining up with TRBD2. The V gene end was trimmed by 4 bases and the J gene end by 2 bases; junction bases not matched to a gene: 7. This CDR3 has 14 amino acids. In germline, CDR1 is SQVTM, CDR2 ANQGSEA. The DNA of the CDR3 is TGCAGCGTTGTCATGGGGGGGGGTCAAGAGACCCAGTACTTC. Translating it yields CSVVMGGGQETQYF.

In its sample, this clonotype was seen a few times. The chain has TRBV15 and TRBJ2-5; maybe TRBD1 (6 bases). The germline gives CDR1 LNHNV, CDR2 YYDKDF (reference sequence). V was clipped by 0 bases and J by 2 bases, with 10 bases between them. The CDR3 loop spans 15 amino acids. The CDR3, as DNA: TGTGCCACCAGCAGAGATGGGGGCCAACAAGAGACCCAGTACTTC. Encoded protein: CATSRDGGQQETQYF.

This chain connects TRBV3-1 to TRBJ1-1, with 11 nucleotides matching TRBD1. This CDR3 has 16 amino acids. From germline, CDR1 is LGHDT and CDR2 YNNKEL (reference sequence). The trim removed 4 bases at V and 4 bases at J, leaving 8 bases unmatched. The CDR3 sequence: CASSPRDRGTSTEAFF. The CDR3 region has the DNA TGTGCCAGCAGCCCCCGGGACAGGGGGACGAGCACTGAAGCTTTCTTT. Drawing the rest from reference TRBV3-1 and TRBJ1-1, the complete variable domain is DTAVSQTPKYLVTQMGNDKSIKCEQNLGHDTMYWYKQDSKKFLKIMFSYNNKELIINETVPNRFSPKSPDKAHLNLHINSLELGDSAVYFCASSPRDRGTSTEAFFGQGTRLTVV.

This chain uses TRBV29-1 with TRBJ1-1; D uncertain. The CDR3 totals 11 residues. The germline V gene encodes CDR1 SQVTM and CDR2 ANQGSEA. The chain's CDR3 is CIAGVRTEAFF. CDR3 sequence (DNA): TGCATCGCCGGGGTGAGGACTGAAGCTTTCTTT.

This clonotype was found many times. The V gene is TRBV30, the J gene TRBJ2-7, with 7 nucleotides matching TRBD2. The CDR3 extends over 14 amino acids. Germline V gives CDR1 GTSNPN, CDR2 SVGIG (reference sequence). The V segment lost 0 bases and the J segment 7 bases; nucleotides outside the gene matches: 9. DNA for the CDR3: TGTGCCTGGAGTGTCATTGGCGGGAGAAAGGAGCAGTACTTC. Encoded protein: CAWSVIGGRKEQYF. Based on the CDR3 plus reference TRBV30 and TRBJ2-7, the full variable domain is SQTIHQWPATLVQPVGSPLSLECTVEGTSNPNLYWYRQAAGRGLQLLFYSVGIGQISSEVPQNLSASRPQDRQFILSSKKLLLSDSGFYLCAWSVIGGRKEQYFGPGTRLTVT.

The CDR3 DNA reads as TGTGCCAGCAGCCTAGAAGGCAGCCACTACGAGCAGTACTTC. The encoded protein is CASSLEGSHYEQYF. The chain employs TRBV7-2 and TRBJ2-7; D gene ambiguous. Germline loops: CDR1 SGHTA, CDR2 FQGNSA. Trimming removed 5 bases from V and 3 bases from J, with 14 bases in between. The CDR3 is 14 amino acids.

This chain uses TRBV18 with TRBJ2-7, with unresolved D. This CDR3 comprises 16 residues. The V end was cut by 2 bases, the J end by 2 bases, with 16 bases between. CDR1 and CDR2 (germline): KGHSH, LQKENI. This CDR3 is CASSPGPAQATYEQYF. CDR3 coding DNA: TGTGCCAGCTCACCAGGGCCCGCCCAGGCAACCTACGAGCAGTACTTC.

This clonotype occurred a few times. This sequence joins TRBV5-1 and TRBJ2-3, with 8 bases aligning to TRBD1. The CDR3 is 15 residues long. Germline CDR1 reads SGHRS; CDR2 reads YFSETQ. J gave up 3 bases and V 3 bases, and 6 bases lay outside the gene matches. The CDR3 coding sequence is TGCGCCAGCAGCTCTGCCGGGACAGGAACAGATACGCAGTATTTT. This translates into CASSSAGTGTDTQYF.

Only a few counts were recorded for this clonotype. The CDR3 region is CASRKTGVKDQPQHF. CDR3 DNA: TGTGCCAGTAGAAAAACAGGGGTTAAGGATCAGCCCCAGCATTTT. The chain recombines TRBV19 with TRBJ1-5; 7 bases fit TRBD1. Germline V CDR1 and CDR2: LNHDA, SQIVND (reference sequence). This CDR3 comprises 15 residues. V shed 6 bases, J shed 5 bases, and the junction held 10 bases outside the gene matches.

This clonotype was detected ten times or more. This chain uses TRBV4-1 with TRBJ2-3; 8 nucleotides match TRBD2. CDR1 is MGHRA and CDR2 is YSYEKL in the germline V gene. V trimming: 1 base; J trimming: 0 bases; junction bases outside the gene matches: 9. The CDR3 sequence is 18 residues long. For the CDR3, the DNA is TGCGCCAGCAGCCAAGGGGCCCGGGCTAGCGGGAGCACAGATACGCAGTATTTT. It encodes CASSQGARASGSTDTQYF.